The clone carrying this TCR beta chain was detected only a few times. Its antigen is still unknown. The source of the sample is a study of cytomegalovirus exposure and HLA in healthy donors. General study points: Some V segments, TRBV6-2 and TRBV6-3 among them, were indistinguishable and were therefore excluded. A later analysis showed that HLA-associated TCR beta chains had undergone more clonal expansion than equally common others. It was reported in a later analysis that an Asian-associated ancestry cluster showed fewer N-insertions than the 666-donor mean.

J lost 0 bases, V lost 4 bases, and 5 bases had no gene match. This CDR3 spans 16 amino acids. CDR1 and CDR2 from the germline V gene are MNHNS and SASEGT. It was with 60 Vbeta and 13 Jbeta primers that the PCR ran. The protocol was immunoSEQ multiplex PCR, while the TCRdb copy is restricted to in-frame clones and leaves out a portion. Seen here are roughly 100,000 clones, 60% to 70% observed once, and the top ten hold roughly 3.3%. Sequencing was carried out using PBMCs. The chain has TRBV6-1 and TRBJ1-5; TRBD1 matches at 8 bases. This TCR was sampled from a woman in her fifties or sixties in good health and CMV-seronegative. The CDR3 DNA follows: TGTGCCAGCAGTGGCCTGGGACAGGCTAGCAATCAGCCCCAGCATTTT. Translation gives CASSGLGQASNQPQHF.